This T cell receptor (beta chain) was captured by sequencing in a study of shared clonotypes between healthy human individuals. Study-level points and caveats: Estimated clonotype richness was generally higher in naive than memory subsets.

Comment on this clone: Antigen unknown.

Naive-designated CD8 cells lacked CD45RO, were positively enriched for CCR7, and omitted terminally differentiated effector memory CD45RA+ cells. TCRdb's table, derived via immunoSEQ multiplex PCR, lists solely in-frame clones and lacks some. Of over 2 million clones in the sample, approximately 94% were seen once. Sequenced input: naive CD8+ T cells sorted from blood. This TCR was recovered from a man between 18 and 35 years old in good health.

The CDR3 is CATQGGLASTDTQYF. The CDR3 bases are TGTGCTACGCAGGGGGGACTAGCGAGCACAGATACGCAGTATTTT. The chain is built from TRBV2 and TRBJ2-3; 10 bases are a match to TRBD2. CDR3 size: 15 residues. Germline CDR1 SNHLY, CDR2 FYNNEI.